Following are 22 T cell receptor beta chains from one sample sequenced in a study of T cell repertoires in cytomegalovirus infection. In TCRdb, the reads were re-called with MiXCR into one record per CDR3 protein. The profile shows about 770,000 distinct CDR3 sequences, almost 30% of them singletons. Antigen specificity for these receptors is unknown. The starting material was cultured CD8+ T cells from PBMCs, obtained from culture after CMV antigen stimulation. The receptor source for this set is a human donor in good health (CMV status not recorded). Some clones in this sample may be carry-over from other donors' samples.

This clonotype was seen ten or more times. The CDR3 is CASSESRDRNEKLFF. CDR3 bases: TGTGCCAGCAGCGAAAGCCGGGACAGGAATGAAAAACTGTTTTTT. This sequence joins TRBV7-2 and TRBJ1-4, with TRBD1 matching over 8 bases. The germline CDR1 and CDR2 sequences are SGHTA and FQGNSA. The CDR3 covers 15 residues. V gave up 5 bases and J gave up 5 bases; unmatched junction bases: 7.

The gene calls are TRBV6-2 or TRBV6-3 and TRBJ2-1, with 7 bases fitting TRBD1. The CDR3 is made up of 15 amino acids. Germline CDR1 reads MNHEY; CDR2 reads SVGEGT. The CDR3 coding sequence is TGTGCAACCAGTTACAGGGGCCGCTCCTACAATGAGCAGTTCTTC. This codes for CATSYRGRSYNEQFF.

This chain links TRBV15 with TRBJ2-2, with D tentatively TRBD1 (6 bases). Germline CDR1 reads LNHNV; CDR2 reads YYDKDF (reference sequence). V lost 3 bases, J lost 3 bases, and 14 bases lay in between. This CDR3 contains 16 residues. Here the CDR3 reads CATSSDLRGYTGELFF. CDR3 DNA sequence: TGTGCCACCAGCAGTGACCTAAGGGGGTACACCGGGGAGCTGTTTTTT.

The table lists this clonotype with a few counts. CDR3: CASSYWGQGLNEQFF. Written as DNA, the CDR3 is TGTGCCAGCAGTTACTGGGGACAGGGCCTCAATGAGCAGTTCTTC. The genes are TRBV6-5 and TRBJ2-1; 9 nucleotides match TRBD1. The junction had 4 bases not matched to a gene; V was cut back by 1 base and J by 6 bases. The V gene's germline CDR1 is MNHEY and CDR2 SVGAGI. This CDR3 spans 15 amino acids.

The rearrangement joins TRBV7-6 to TRBJ2-5, with D uncertain. Germline loops: CDR1 SGHVS, CDR2 FNYEAQ. The V gene lost 1 base and the J gene lost 6 bases, with 6 bases spanning the gap. The CDR3 loop spans 12 amino acids. The CDR3 sequence: CASSLDSKTQYF. The CDR3 DNA sequence: TGTGCCAGCAGCTTAGATTCGAAGACCCAGTACTTC.

This clonotype was recorded at least ten times. The rearrangement uses TRBV20-1 and TRBJ1-6; D gene ambiguous. The ends were cut back, 1 base at V and 9 bases at J, with 16 bases in the middle. Germline V gives CDR1 DFQATT, CDR2 SNEGSKA (reference sequence). The CDR3 runs 15 residues. DNA for the CDR3: TGCAGTGCTAGAGGTTACCCAGAAGGTTTTTCACCCCTCCACTTT. It translates to CSARGYPEGFSPLHF.

In its sample, this clonotype was seen many times. J is TRBJ1-3 and V is TRBV7-9; D may be TRBD1 (6 bases). The ends were cut back, 4 bases at V and 3 bases at J, with 16 bases in the middle. Germline CDR1 and CDR2: SEHNR and FQNEAQ (reference sequence). The CDR3 totals 16 residues. The CDR3 here is CASSYLQGIDGNTIYF. In DNA, the CDR3 is TGTGCCAGCAGCTACTTACAGGGTATCGATGGAAACACCATATATTTT.

J is TRBJ2-7 and V is TRBV20-1; TRBD2 agrees at 8 bases. This CDR3 spans 13 amino acids. Per germline, CDR1 DFQATT and CDR2 SNEGSKA (reference sequence). V shed 5 bases, J shed 5 bases, and the junction held 8 bases outside the gene matches. The CDR3 nucleotides read TGCAGTGCTTACGGGGCTAGCGGGCACGAGCAGTACGTC. Translating it yields CSAYGASGHEQYV.

Only a few counts were recorded for this clonotype. The V and J genes are TRBV7-3 and TRBJ2-7; TRBD2 matches at 7 bases. With 6 bases clipped from V and 3 bases from J, the junction kept 11 bases outside the gene matches. Germline CDR1 and CDR2: SGHTA and FQGTGA. The CDR3 covers 15 residues. The CDR3 DNA reads TGTGCCAGCAGTTTTCTGACGGGGGGTCTCTACGAGCAGTACGTC. Its translation is CASSFLTGGLYEQYV.

This clonotype was picked up a small number of times. This rearrangement joins TRBV11-2 to TRBJ2-2; tentatively, D is TRBD2 (5 bases). The CDR3 extends over 17 amino acids. The germline gives CDR1 SGHAT, CDR2 FQNNGV. V lost 1 base and J 3 bases, leaving 15 bases between the germline ends. As DNA, the CDR3 is TGTGCCAGCAGCTTAGCGCGCGGAGCGGTTGACACCGGGGAGCTGTTTTTT. It is translated as CASSLARGAVDTGELFF.

This clonotype turned up a few times. The rearrangement uses TRBV7-9 and TRBJ1-1, with D unclear. V gave up 5 bases and J gave up 2 bases, with 15 bases separating them. The CDR3 length is 15 residues. Germline-derived CDR1 and CDR2 are SEHNR and FQNEAQ (reference sequence). CDR3 DNA: TGTGCCAGCAGCCCGAGAGGAGGCGTCAACACTGAAGCTTTCTTT. Translating it yields CASSPRGGVNTEAFF.

Here the CDR3 DNA reads TGTGCCAGCAGCGGCGCGGAGGGGGCTCCCGGGGCCAACGTCCTGACTTTC. Translation gives CASSGAEGAPGANVLTF. V and J are TRBV7-9 and TRBJ2-6, with TRBD1 as a possible D gene (7 bases). CDR1 is SEHNR, CDR2 FQNEAQ, per germline (reference sequence). The CDR3 consists of 17 residues. Trimming took 5 bases from V and 4 from J, leaving 18 bases between them.

The chain recombines TRBV9 with TRBJ2-4; D call uncertain. Trimming cost V 0 bases and J 5 bases, with 9 bases left between them. The CDR3 covers 14 residues. Germline CDR1 and CDR2: SGDLS and YYNGEE. The CDR3 loop is CASSVDSTENIQYF. As DNA, the CDR3 is TGTGCCAGCAGCGTAGACTCTACGGAAAACATTCAGTACTTC.

This clonotype was seen a handful of times. The V and J genes are TRBV9 and TRBJ2-3; no clear D gene. The ends were cut back, 0 bases at V and 5 bases at J, with 13 bases in the middle. Germline V gives CDR1 SGDLS, CDR2 YYNGEE. CDR3 size: 15 residues. The CDR3 spells CASSVEGFTRDTQYF. CDR3 nucleotide sequence: TGTGCCAGCAGCGTAGAGGGCTTTACCAGAGATACGCAGTATTTT.

J is TRBJ1-1 and V is TRBV5-6; D is ambiguous. The V end lost 0 bases, the J end lost 1 base, and 7 bases lay between the germline ends. Germline lookup yields CDR1 SGHDT and CDR2 YYEEEE. The length of the CDR3 is 14 residues. CDR3 sequence (DNA): TGTGCCAGCAGCTTGGGACTGCCGAACACTGAAGCTTTCTTT. Amino acid sequence: CASSLGLPNTEAFF.

This clonotype was picked up a small number of times. The V and J genes are TRBV7-8 and TRBJ1-5; D perhaps matches TRBD1 (5 bases). Germline V gives CDR1 SGHVS, CDR2 FQNEAQ. Trimming pared 2 bases from V and 0 bases from J, leaving 14 bases between. The CDR3 spans 17 residues. CDR3 in DNA: TGTGCCAGCAGCTTAAGTGTCCAGGGAGGTAGCAATCAGCCCCAGCATTTT. This translates into CASSLSVQGGSNQPQHF.

The genes are TRBV19 and TRBJ2-1; a possible D gene is TRBD2 (5 bases). Germline CDR1 reads LNHDA; CDR2 reads SQIVND (reference sequence). CDR3 length: 14 amino acids. Trimming shortened V by 5 bases and J by 5 bases, and 13 bases separated the two germline ends. The CDR3 DNA reads as TGTGCCAGTAGTCTCTCGGCGGGCCACAATGAGCAGTTCTTC. It yields the protein CASSLSAGHNEQFF.

The V call is TRBV27, the J call TRBJ2-3; 12 nucleotides line up with TRBD2. The V gene end was trimmed by 7 bases and the J gene end by 6 bases; junction bases not matched to a gene: 8. CDR1 is MNHEY and CDR2 is SMNVEV in the germline V gene (reference sequence). CDR3 length: 15 amino acids. The CDR3 nucleotides are TGTGCCAGCACCCTAGCGGGGGGGTCGTCCGATACGCAGTATTTT. It yields the protein CASTLAGGSSDTQYF.

This clonotype was counted a single time. The genes are TRBV5-6 and TRBJ2-3; 9 bases align to TRBD1. Germline values: CDR1 SGHDT, CDR2 YYEEEE. This CDR3 has 15 amino acids. Trimming took 5 bases from V and 3 from J; bases not matched to a gene: 7. CDR3 amino acids: CASRPGQGVTDTQYF. Here the CDR3 DNA reads TGTGCCAGCAGGCCGGGACAGGGCGTTACAGATACGCAGTATTTT.

This rearrangement joins TRBV6-1 to TRBJ1-1, with unresolved D. The germline gives CDR1 MNHNS, CDR2 SASEGT. The CDR3 has 12 residues. Trimming shortened V by 6 bases and J by 5 bases, and 10 bases separated the two germline ends. In DNA form, the CDR3 reads TGTGCCAGCAGCTCCTGGGGAACTGAAGCTTTCTTT. It codes for CASSSWGTEAFF.

The rearrangement uses TRBV5-1 and TRBJ1-1; TRBD1 agrees at 7 bases. CDR1 and CDR2 (germline): SGHRS, YFSETQ. With V trimmed by 0 bases and J by 8 bases, 7 bases remained unmatched. The CDR3 is 14 residues long. CDR3 in amino acids: CASSLVPGQKEAFF. CDR3 bases: TGCGCCAGCAGCTTGGTGCCGGGACAGAAGGAAGCTTTCTTT.

This clonotype was counted a few times. The V gene is TRBV11-1, the J gene TRBJ1-5, with 8 bases aligning to TRBD1. The CDR3 loop spans 15 amino acids. V shed 4 bases and J 4 bases; nucleotides not matched to a gene: 6. The V gene's germline CDR1 is SGHAT and CDR2 FQDESV (reference sequence). CDR3 amino acids: CASSSGQGNNQPQHF. The CDR3, as DNA: TGTGCCAGCAGCTCCGGACAGGGTAATAATCAGCCCCAGCATTTT.